The 10 T cell receptor beta chains listed next were all sequenced from one sample in a study of blood T cell repertoires in COVID-19. Profiling relied on immunoSEQ multiplex PCR, and the TCRdb table lists in-frame clones only, not all of them. The profile shows some 160,000 clones, 75% to 85% of them singletons. Input material: peripheral blood. These receptors were collected from a woman in her forties or fifties with acute or convalescent COVID-19.

Regarding this clone: Within the sample, other DNA sequences also encode this same CDR3. This rearrangement joins TRBV6-5 to TRBJ2-1, with 7 nucleotides matching TRBD2. V gave up 2 bases and J gave up 7 bases; unmatched junction bases: 8. CDR1 and CDR2 (germline): MNHEY, SVGAGI. The CDR3 is 15 residues long. CDR3 DNA sequence: TGTGCCAGCAGTTACAAGTGGGAGGGCCGGAATGAGCAGTTCTTC. The encoded protein is CASSYKWEGRNEQFF.

The chain employs TRBV3-1 (or the pseudogene TRBV3-2) and TRBJ2-1; a possible D gene is TRBD1 (5 bases). The germline V gene encodes CDR1 LGHDT and CDR2 YNNKEL (reference sequence). The CDR3 runs 18 residues. V lost 1 base, J lost 3 bases, and 19 bases lay in between. In DNA form, the CDR3 reads TGTGCCAGCAGCCAAGGGGGCCCTAGGGCTAGGGGCTACAATGAGCAGTTCTTC. Protein: CASSQGGPRARGYNEQFF.

This sequence joins TRBV7-9 and TRBJ2-7; the match to TRBD2 covers 7 bases. Germline CDR1 is SEHNR and CDR2 is FQNEAQ (reference sequence). CDR3 length: 15 residues. Trimming took 5 bases from V and 3 from J; bases not matched to a gene: 10. CDR3 loop: CASSPQEGGSYEQYF. As DNA, the CDR3 is TGTGCCAGCAGCCCCCAGGAGGGCGGGAGCTACGAGCAGTACTTC.

This clone was observed once. The rearrangement links TRBV5-4 to TRBJ2-2; weak D call: TRBD1 (6 bases). V dropped 4 bases and J dropped 3 bases, with 13 bases sitting between them. Germline V gives CDR1 SGHNT, CDR2 YYREEE (reference sequence). The CDR3 length is 15 residues. The CDR3 here is CASSQGGVDTGELFF. CDR3 sequence (DNA): TGTGCCAGCAGCCAAGGGGGAGTCGACACCGGGGAGCTGTTTTTT.

CDR3 in amino acids: CASSSQQGAWNSPLHF. The CDR3 DNA follows: TGTGCCAGCAGCTCCCAGCAGGGGGCTTGGAATTCACCCCTCCACTTT. J is TRBJ1-6 and V is TRBV5-4; 8 bases are shared with TRBD1. This CDR3 is built from 16 residues. Germline V gene data show CDR1 as SGHNT and CDR2 as YYREEE (reference sequence). With V trimmed by 3 bases and J by 7 bases, 9 bases remained unmatched.

This chain uses TRBV5-4 with TRBJ1-1; 9 bases fit TRBD1. J was trimmed by 2 bases and V by 1 base; bases with no gene match: 3. CDR3 length equals 15 residues. The V gene's germline CDR1 is SGHNT and CDR2 YYREEE (reference sequence). The CDR3 bases are TGTGCCAGCAGCTTGTATACAGGGGGCAACACTGAAGCTTTCTTT. Its protein product is CASSLYTGGNTEAFF.

In regard to this clone: A read error may account for a junction end that differs from germline. V is TRBV2 and J is TRBJ1-2; tentatively, D is TRBD1 (5 bases). Germline V gene data show CDR1 as SNHLY and CDR2 as FYNNEI. This CDR3 region has 15 residues. CDR3 protein: CASSEAAPRGVGYTF. In DNA, the CDR3 is TGTGCCAGCAGCGAAGCGGCGCCGCGGGGGGTCGGCTACACCTTC.

The gene calls are TRBV7-2 and TRBJ1-2, with 8 bases aligning to TRBD1. CDR1 and CDR2 from the germline V gene are SGHTA and FQGNSA. This CDR3 comprises 14 residues. Unmatched junction bases numbered 4, after V lost 1 base and J lost 6 bases. CDR3 sequence (DNA): TGTGCCAGCAGCTTAGTGGCAGGGGGCAATGGCTACACCTTC. Protein sequence: CASSLVAGGNGYTF.

The rearrangement links TRBV7-8 to TRBJ1-5; 7 bases align to TRBD1. This CDR3 contains 13 residues. Germline CDR1 is SGHVS and CDR2 is FQNEAQ. The trim removed 5 bases at V and 6 bases at J, leaving 4 bases unmatched. This CDR3 is CASSIDRAQPQHF. The DNA for the CDR3 is TGTGCCAGCAGCATCGACAGGGCTCAGCCCCAGCATTTT.

This chain uses TRBV10-3 with TRBJ1-2; D uncertain. Per the germline V gene, CDR1 is ENHRY and CDR2 is SYGVKD. The V gene lost 0 bases and the J gene lost 3 bases, with 14 bases spanning the gap. CDR3 length: 16 residues. CDR3 bases: TGTGCCATCAGTGAGTCAGGCGGCATGTGGGACTATGGCTACACCTTC. It translates to CAISESGGMWDYGYTF.